This TCR beta chain was profiled in a study of shared clonotypes between healthy human individuals. Original methodology: ImmunoSEQ gave junction-only sequences without quality scores, so filtering differed. Generated by immunoSEQ multiplex PCR, the TCRdb table keeps only in-frame clones and is missing some. D and trimming come from the DNA, and the V and J calls and clone size come from that table. The table has about 530,000 clones, almost 97% seen once; the top ten hold less than 0.06%. Losses at the gene ends were 4 bases for V and 5 bases for J; bases not matched to a gene: 8. This CDR3 region has 15 residues. Germline V gene lookup returns CDR1 LNHNV and CDR2 YYDKDF (reference sequence).

The sample was naive CD4+ T cells sorted from blood. Sample subset: CD45RA+ positively selected. The chain combines TRBV15 with TRBJ2-5; 9 bases match TRBD1. The origin of this receptor is a woman in her 30s in good health. This chain's CDR3 is CATSTLDRGSETQYF. The DNA for the CDR3 is TGTGCCACCAGCACACTCGACAGGGGGTCGGAGACCCAGTACTTC.